This T cell receptor beta chain was identified in a study of breast tumors, draining lymph nodes, adjacent tissues. Notes on the study in general: Luminal-like breast cancer showed significantly greater tumor-nontumor repertoire similarity than basal-like breast cancer did. Tumor repertoires ranked between lymph nodes and nontumor tissue in diversity, with V and J gene preferences. Tumor T cell lymph node origin was a supported hypothesis, not proven. Findings are consistent with lymph node origin and intratumoral expansion of most tumor T cells.

The CDR3 has 12 residues. Trimming stripped 3 bases from V and 3 bases from J, with 4 bases between. Looked up from germline, CDR1 is MDHEN and CDR2 is SYDVKM. One entry per CDR3 protein, called by TCRdb with MiXCR from the multiplex PCR reads. The table has 65,000 to 80,000 distinct CDR3 sequences, roughly 19% seen once. As concerns this clonotype: Its antigen is not identified. A read error is possible here, since a much larger clone lies one base away.

The lymph nodes were axillary draining lymph nodes from breast cancer patients. Material: axillary lymph node tissue. This chain joins TRBV28 and TRBJ2-3, with D hard to call. The sequence derives from a female donor with breast cancer. Some clones in this sample may be carry-over from other donors' samples. CDR3 protein: CASSFITDTQYF. In DNA form, the CDR3 reads TGTGCCAGCAGTTTCATAACAGATACGCAGTATTTT.